This passage covers 28 T cell receptor beta chains from one sample sequenced in a study of T cells in Graves' hyperthyroidism and ophthalmopathy. TCR beta CDR3 sequences were amplified from RNA transcripts. First-round RT-PCR of the TCR CDR3 relied on the HTBI primer set. Each CDR3 protein gets one entry after TCRdb re-called the multiplex PCR reads with MiXCR. Among about 420,000 distinct CDR3 sequences, approximately 15% were seen once, and the ten largest hold 13% to 15%. Sequenced material: blood. These receptor sequences come from a young woman with Graves' hyperthyroidism.

The V call is TRBV6-2 or TRBV6-3, the J call TRBJ2-5; the D is unclear. Germline assignment: CDR1 MNHEY and CDR2 SVGEGT. The CDR3 runs 13 residues. V was clipped by 6 bases and J by 5 bases, with 13 bases between them. For the CDR3, the DNA is TGTGCCAGCAGCCGCCCCGGTAGGGAGACCCAGTACTTC. Translated: CASSRPGRETQYF.

The CDR3 is CARRLAGSYNEQFF. Here the CDR3 DNA reads TGTGCCAGGAGACTAGCGGGATCCTACAATGAGCAGTTCTTC. The chain joins TRBV2 to TRBJ2-1, with 11 bases that match TRBD2. V trimming: 9 bases; J trimming: 1 base; junction bases outside the gene matches: 2. The length of the CDR3 is 14 residues. Germline V gene data show CDR1 as SNHLY and CDR2 as FYNNEI.

This clonotype showed up many times. The gene calls are TRBV11-2 and TRBJ2-5; 13 bases are shared with TRBD2. The CDR3 length is 17 residues. Germline V gene lookup returns CDR1 SGHAT and CDR2 FQNNGV. V dropped 0 bases and J dropped 0; count of bases not matched to a gene: 1. The CDR3 loop reads CASSLEGTSGNQETQYF. DNA of the CDR3: TGTGCCAGCAGCTTAGAAGGGACTAGCGGGAACCAAGAGACCCAGTACTTC.

Note on this clonotype: A much larger clone is a single base away; this may be a read error. V is TRBV9 and J is TRBJ1-5; TRBD1 matches at 7 bases. The germline gives CDR1 SGDLS, CDR2 YYNGEE. The trim removed 0 bases at V and 2 bases at J, leaving 2 bases unmatched. This CDR3 is built from 15 residues. The CDR3 bases are TGTGCCAGCAGCGTAGATGGGACAGGCAATCAGCCCCAGCATTTT. Translated: CASSVDGTGNQPQHF.

This clonotype appeared a few times. The CDR3 region is CASSMYRGSTDTQYF. CDR3 coding DNA: TGTGCCAGCAGCATGTACAGGGGTAGCACAGATACGCAGTATTTT. The chain is built from TRBV5-8 and TRBJ2-3; 7 bases fit TRBD1. Germline V CDR1 and CDR2: SGHTS, YDEGEE. The CDR3 contains 15 residues. V trimming: 4 bases; J trimming: 0 bases; junction bases outside the gene matches: 5.

This clonotype was seen a few times. This chain uses TRBV19 with TRBJ1-5; 8 bases are a match to TRBD1. The CDR3 is made up of 16 amino acids. The germline CDR1 and CDR2 sequences are LNHDA and SQIVND (reference sequence). V dropped 6 bases and J dropped 4; count of bases not matched to a gene: 11. The CDR3 bases are TGTGCCAGTAGGAGGGCAGGGGGCGATCGGAATCAGCCCCAGCATTTT. This sequence encodes CASRRAGGDRNQPQHF.

The V gene is TRBV6-1, the J gene TRBJ2-5; D not resolved. The CDR3 covers 12 residues. The V end was cut by 2 bases, the J end by 5 bases, with 6 bases between. CDR1 and CDR2 (germline): MNHNS, SASEGT. CDR3 DNA sequence: TGTGCCAGCAGTGAACTTGGGGAGACCCAGTACTTC. Translation gives CASSELGETQYF.

This clonotype was seen at least ten times. In DNA form, the CDR3 reads TGTGCCACCAGCAGCCGGACAGGAACAACTAACTATGGCTACACCTTC. It translates to CATSSRTGTTNYGYTF. This chain links TRBV15 with TRBJ1-2, with 7 bases aligning to TRBD1. Trimming cost V 3 bases and J 0 bases; bases outside gene matches: 7. This CDR3 comprises 16 residues. Germline CDR1 reads LNHNV; CDR2 reads YYDKDF (reference sequence).

This clonotype was detected a few times. The chain employs TRBV6-2 or TRBV6-3 and TRBJ2-3; possible D gene TRBD2, 5 bases. Trimming shortened V by 4 bases and J by 0 bases, and 11 bases separated the two germline ends. Looked up from germline, CDR1 is MNHEY and CDR2 is SVGEGT. This CDR3 contains 15 residues. The CDR3 DNA sequence: TGTGCCAGCAGTTTTCTAGCAAGAAGCACAGATACGCAGTATTTT. Translating it yields CASSFLARSTDTQYF.

The chain combines TRBV7-2 with TRBJ2-2; D is uncertain. Germline V lookup: CDR1 SGHTA, CDR2 FQGNSA. This CDR3 spans 15 amino acids. V gave up 1 base and J gave up 4 bases, with 10 bases separating them. The CDR3 sequence is CASSLVGLGTGELFF. The CDR3 DNA is TGTGCCAGCAGCTTAGTTGGGTTGGGCACCGGGGAGCTGTTTTTT.

In its sample, this clonotype was seen many times. The V and J genes are TRBV24-1 and TRBJ2-3, with 8 bases identical to TRBD2. This CDR3 is 19 amino acids long. Germline loops: CDR1 KGHDR, CDR2 SFDVKD. After removal of 2 bases from V and 3 bases from J, the junction contained 15 bases not matched to a gene. Here the CDR3 DNA reads TGTGCCACCAGTGATTCGCCAACTTCAGCGGGAGCGGGAACAGATACGCAGTATTTT. Residues: CATSDSPTSAGAGTDTQYF.

This clonotype was found many times. This rearrangement joins TRBV7-8 to TRBJ2-1, with D possibly being TRBD1 (6 bases). Germline lookup yields CDR1 SGHVS and CDR2 FQNEAQ. V was trimmed by 4 bases and J by 2 bases, leaving 15 bases between them. The CDR3 extends over 16 amino acids. The chain's CDR3 is CASSYRGSWTYNEQFF. DNA for the CDR3: TGTGCCAGCAGCTATAGGGGGTCCTGGACCTACAATGAGCAGTTCTTC.

This clonotype was detected a few times. The CDR3 reads CASSVGSGNTEAFF. CDR3 DNA sequence: TGTGCCAGCAGCGTAGGTAGTGGGAACACTGAAGCTTTCTTT. The V and J genes are TRBV9 and TRBJ1-1; no reliable D call. Trimming shortened V by 0 bases and J by 1 base, and 7 bases separated the two germline ends. This CDR3 is built from 14 residues. CDR1 is SGDLS, CDR2 YYNGEE, per germline. Filled out from reference TRBV9 and TRBJ1-1, the complete variable domain reads DSGVTQTPKHLITATGQRVTLRCSPRSGDLSVYWYQQSLDQGLQFLIQYYNGEERAKGNILERFSAQQFPDLHSELNLSSLELGDSALYFCASSVGSGNTEAFFGQGTRLTVV.

This clonotype occurred many times. V gene TRBV11-2 combines with J gene TRBJ2-5, with D possibly being TRBD2 (5 bases). With 6 bases removed from V and 2 bases from J, the gap between germline ends came to 19 bases. The CDR3 is 16 residues long. Germline CDR1 SGHAT, CDR2 FQNNGV. DNA for the CDR3: TGTGCCAGCAGTACCTGGACCCTGTCGGGGCAAGAGACCCAGTACTTC. Protein sequence: CASSTWTLSGQETQYF.

This clonotype was recorded at least ten times. The chain couples TRBV6-6 to TRBJ1-2; D is possibly TRBD1 (5 bases). Trimming took 2 bases from V and 6 from J, leaving 16 bases between them. The CDR3 contains 15 residues. The germline CDR1 and CDR2 sequences are MNHNY and SVGAGI (reference sequence). CDR3 sequence (DNA): TGTGCCAGCAGTTACGTGACCGGGACGCGGGATGGCTACACCTTC. The encoded protein is CASSYVTGTRDGYTF.

On this clonotype itself: A much larger clonotype is one base distant, so this may be a read error. The rearrangement links TRBV12-3 or TRBV12-4 to TRBJ1-1, with D uncertain. The CDR3 contains 13 residues. CDR3 loop: CASTSRENTEASF. For the CDR3, the DNA is TGTGCCAGCACCTCAAGGGAGAACACTGAAGCTTCCTTT.

This clonotype was recorded at least ten times. The chain carries TRBV5-1 and TRBJ2-2, with D perhaps TRBD1 (5 bases). The CDR3 is 14 amino acids. The germline CDR1 and CDR2 sequences are SGHRS and YFSETQ. V was clipped by 1 base and J by 7 bases, with 11 bases between them. For the CDR3, the DNA is TGCGCCAGCAGCTTGATCGACAGCCACGGGGAGCTGTTTTTT. This gives the protein CASSLIDSHGELFF.

This clonotype occurred many times. This CDR3 reads CASSRRGRDQPQHF. The CDR3 DNA reads as TGTGCCAGCAGCCGAAGGGGGAGGGATCAGCCCCAGCATTTT. The chain couples TRBV7-2 to TRBJ1-5; possible D gene TRBD1, 6 bases. Germline lookup yields CDR1 SGHTA and CDR2 FQGNSA. With 5 bases removed from V and 5 bases from J, the gap between germline ends came to 13 bases. The CDR3 has 14 residues.

This clonotype was counted ten times or more. V and J are TRBV2 and TRBJ2-1, with D tentatively TRBD2 (5 bases). In germline, CDR1 is SNHLY, CDR2 FYNNEI. This CDR3 has 15 amino acids. V lost 7 bases to trimming and J lost 4 bases, with 17 bases between them. The CDR3, as DNA: TGTGCCAGCAATAAACTAGATCGGGTATACAATGAGCAGTTCTTC. Amino acids: CASNKLDRVYNEQFF.

This clonotype has a count of ten or more. The J gene is TRBJ1-1, the V gene TRBV27; D is unclear. Trimming took off 6 bases at V and 3 bases at J, with 11 bases between the two ends. The germline gives CDR1 MNHEY, CDR2 SMNVEV (reference sequence). CDR3 length: 13 residues. This CDR3 reads CASSYRADTEAFF. In DNA, the CDR3 is TGTGCCAGCAGCTATAGGGCTGACACTGAAGCTTTCTTT.

The chain couples TRBV28 to TRBJ2-3; tentative D call: TRBD1 (6 bases). Germline CDR1 is MDHEN and CDR2 is SYDVKM. Trimming pared 7 bases from V and 2 bases from J, leaving 16 bases between. CDR3 size: 15 residues. This CDR3 reads CASIPGDTLTDTQYF. DNA of the CDR3: TGTGCCAGCATCCCAGGGGACACCCTCACAGATACGCAGTATTTT. Variable domain in full (rest from reference TRBV28 and TRBJ2-3): DVKVTQSSRYLVKRTGEKVFLECVQDMDHENMFWYRQDPGLGLRLIYFSYDVKMKEKGDIPEGYSVSREKKERFSLILESASTNQTSMYLCASIPGDTLTDTQYFGPGTRLTVL.

This clonotype has a count of ten or more. This chain links TRBV24-1 with TRBJ1-1; D might be TRBD1 (6 bases). V was clipped by 2 bases and J by 2 bases, with 11 bases between them. This CDR3 spans 15 amino acids. Germline values: CDR1 KGHDR, CDR2 SFDVKD. Written as DNA, the CDR3 is TGTGCCACCAGTGATTCATCCGGGGGCAACACTGAAGCTTTCTTT. It codes for CATSDSSGGNTEAFF.

About this clonotype itself: The junction departs from the called germline gene at one end, perhaps through a read error. The J gene is TRBJ1-1, the V gene TRBV29-1, with D unresolved. The germline CDR1 and CDR2 sequences are SQVTM and ANQGSEA. The CDR3 sequence is 13 residues long. CDR3 loop: CGVDTTSNTEAFF. The DNA for the CDR3 is TGCGGCGTTGACACCACCTCGAACACTGAAGCTTTCTTT.

The rearrangement joins TRBV12-3 or TRBV12-4 to TRBJ1-5; 9 bases match TRBD1. After removal of 3 bases from V and 0 bases from J, the junction contained 9 bases not matched to a gene. The CDR3 contains 18 residues. The CDR3 DNA reads TGTGCCAGCAGTTTTGGGACAGGGAACCTTTATAGCAATCAGCCCCAGCATTTT. Its translation: CASSFGTGNLYSNQPQHF.

This chain connects TRBV20-1 to TRBJ2-7, with 9 bases lining up with TRBD1. V dropped 1 base and J dropped 5; count of bases not matched to a gene: 3. This CDR3 is built from 13 residues. CDR1 DFQATT and CDR2 SNEGSKA come from the germline V gene (reference sequence). The CDR3 DNA follows: TGCAGTGCTAGAGGGACAGGGGCGGACGAGCAGTACTTC. Translation gives CSARGTGADEQYF.

The chain uses TRBV20-1 and TRBJ2-3; no definite D call. This CDR3 spans 15 amino acids. Germline values: CDR1 DFQATT, CDR2 SNEGSKA (reference sequence). Trimming took 3 bases from V and 2 from J, leaving 15 bases between them. The CDR3 DNA is TGCAGTGCTAGCCCGCTCCCGGCTTCCACAGATACGCAGTATTTT. Translated, it gives CSASPLPASTDTQYF.

Remarks on this clonotype: At one boundary the junction diverges from the germline segment, which might be a read error. The chain couples TRBV7-2 to TRBJ2-2, with a weak D call TRBD2 (6 bases). CDR3 length: 15 residues. Germline V lookup: CDR1 SGHTA, CDR2 FQGNSA. CDR3 region: CASSLGGALTGGLFF. Here the CDR3 DNA reads TGTGCCAGCAGCTTAGGTGGAGCCCTCACCGGGGGGCTGTTTTTT.

This clonotype occurred many times. The chain links TRBV11-3 to TRBJ2-1; D is perhaps TRBD2 (7 bases). The V gene lost 5 bases and the J gene lost 6 bases, with 17 bases spanning the gap. CDR1 and CDR2 from the germline V gene are SGHNT and YENEEA. CDR3 length: 15 residues. The CDR3 DNA is TGTGCCAGCAGCGTCGCCCGGGGGGCCTCCAATGAGCAGTTCTTC. Its translation is CASSVARGASNEQFF.